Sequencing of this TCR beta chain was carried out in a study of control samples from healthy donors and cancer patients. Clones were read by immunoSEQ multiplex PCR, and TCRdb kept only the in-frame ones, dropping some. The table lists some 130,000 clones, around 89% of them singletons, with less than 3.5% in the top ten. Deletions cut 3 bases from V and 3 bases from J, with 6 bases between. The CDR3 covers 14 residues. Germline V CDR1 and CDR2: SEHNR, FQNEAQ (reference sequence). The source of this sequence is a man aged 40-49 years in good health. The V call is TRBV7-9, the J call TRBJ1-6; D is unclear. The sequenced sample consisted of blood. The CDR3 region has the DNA TGTGCCAGCAGCTTCAACTACTATAATTCACCCCTCCACTTT. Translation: CASSFNYYNSPLHF.